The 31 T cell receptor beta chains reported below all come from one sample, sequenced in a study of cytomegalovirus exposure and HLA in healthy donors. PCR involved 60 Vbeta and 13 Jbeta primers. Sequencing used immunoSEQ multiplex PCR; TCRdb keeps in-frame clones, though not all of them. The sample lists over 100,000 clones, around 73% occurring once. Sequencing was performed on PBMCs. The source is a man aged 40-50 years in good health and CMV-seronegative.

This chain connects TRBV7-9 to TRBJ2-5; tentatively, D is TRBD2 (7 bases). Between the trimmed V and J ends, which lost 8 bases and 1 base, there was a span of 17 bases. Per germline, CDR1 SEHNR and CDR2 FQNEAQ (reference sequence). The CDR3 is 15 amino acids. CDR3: CASSPVGGLQETQYF. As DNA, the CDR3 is TGTGCCAGCTCCCCCGTCGGGGGGCTCCAAGAGACCCAGTACTTC.

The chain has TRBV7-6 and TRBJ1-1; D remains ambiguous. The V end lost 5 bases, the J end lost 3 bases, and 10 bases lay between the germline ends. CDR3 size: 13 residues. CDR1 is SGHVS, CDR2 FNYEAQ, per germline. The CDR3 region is CASSPGGHTEAFF. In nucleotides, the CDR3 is TGTGCCAGCAGCCCGGGTGGTCACACTGAAGCTTTCTTT.

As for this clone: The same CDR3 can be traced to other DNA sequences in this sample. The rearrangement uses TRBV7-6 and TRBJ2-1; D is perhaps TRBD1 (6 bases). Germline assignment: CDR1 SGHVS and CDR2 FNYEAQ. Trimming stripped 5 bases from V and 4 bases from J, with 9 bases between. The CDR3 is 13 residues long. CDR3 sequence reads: CASSPGTYNEQFF. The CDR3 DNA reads TGTGCCAGCAGCCCCGGGACATACAATGAGCAGTTCTTC. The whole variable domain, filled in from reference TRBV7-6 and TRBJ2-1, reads GAGVSQSPRYKVTKRGQDVALRCDPISGHVSLYWYRQALGQGPEFLTYFNYEAQQDKSGLPNDRFSAERPEGSISTLTIQRTEQRDSAMYRCASSPGTYNEQFFGPGTRLTVL.

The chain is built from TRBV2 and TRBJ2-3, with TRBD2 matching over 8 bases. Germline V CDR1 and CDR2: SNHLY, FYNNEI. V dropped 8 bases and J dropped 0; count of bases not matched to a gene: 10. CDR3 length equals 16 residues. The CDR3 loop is CASGRGGSLSTDTQYF. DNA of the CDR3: TGTGCCAGCGGTCGCGGGGGGTCCCTTAGCACAGATACGCAGTATTTT.

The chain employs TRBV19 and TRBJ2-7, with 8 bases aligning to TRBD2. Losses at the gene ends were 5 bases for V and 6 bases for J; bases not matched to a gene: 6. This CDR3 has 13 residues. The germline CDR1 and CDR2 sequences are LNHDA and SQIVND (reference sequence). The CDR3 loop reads CASSLGGGGEQYF. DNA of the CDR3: TGTGCCAGTAGTCTCGGGGGGGGCGGCGAGCAGTACTTC.

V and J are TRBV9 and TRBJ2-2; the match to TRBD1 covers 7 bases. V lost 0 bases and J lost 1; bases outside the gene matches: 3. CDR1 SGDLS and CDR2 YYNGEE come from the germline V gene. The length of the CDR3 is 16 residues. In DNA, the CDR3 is TGTGCCAGCAGCGTAGTGACAGGGATGAACACCGGGGAGCTGTTTTTT. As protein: CASSVVTGMNTGELFF.

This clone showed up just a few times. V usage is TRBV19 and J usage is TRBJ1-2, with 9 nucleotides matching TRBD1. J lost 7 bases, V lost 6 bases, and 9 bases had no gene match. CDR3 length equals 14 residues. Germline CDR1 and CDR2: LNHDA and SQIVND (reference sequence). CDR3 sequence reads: CASRAGTGIGGYTF. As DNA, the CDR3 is TGTGCCAGTAGGGCCGGGACAGGGATCGGTGGCTACACCTTC.

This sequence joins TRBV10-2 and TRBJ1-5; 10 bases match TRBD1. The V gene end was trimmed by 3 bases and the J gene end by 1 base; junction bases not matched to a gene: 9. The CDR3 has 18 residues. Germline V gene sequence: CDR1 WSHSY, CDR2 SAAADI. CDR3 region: CASSDQSGTGESNQPQHF. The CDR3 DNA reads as TGCGCCAGCAGTGACCAATCCGGGACAGGGGAGAGCAATCAGCCCCAGCATTTT.

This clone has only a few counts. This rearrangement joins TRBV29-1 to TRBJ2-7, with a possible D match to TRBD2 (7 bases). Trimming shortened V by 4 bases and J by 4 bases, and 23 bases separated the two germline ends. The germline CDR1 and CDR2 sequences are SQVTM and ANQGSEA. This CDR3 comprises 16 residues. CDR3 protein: CSVALGGARRAYEQYF. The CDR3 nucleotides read TGCAGCGTTGCGTTAGGGGGGGCACGGCGGGCGTACGAGCAGTACTTC.

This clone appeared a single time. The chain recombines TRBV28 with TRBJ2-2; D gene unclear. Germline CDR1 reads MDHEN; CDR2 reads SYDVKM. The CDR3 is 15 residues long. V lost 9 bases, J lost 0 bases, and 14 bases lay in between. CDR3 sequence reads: CASRWAVSNTGELFF. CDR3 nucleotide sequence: TGTGCCAGTCGTTGGGCAGTATCGAACACCGGGGAGCTGTTTTTT.

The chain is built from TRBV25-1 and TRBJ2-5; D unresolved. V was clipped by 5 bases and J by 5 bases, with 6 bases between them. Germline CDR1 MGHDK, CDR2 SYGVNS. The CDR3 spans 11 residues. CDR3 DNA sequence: TGTGCCAGCAGTTTCGGGGAGACCCAGTACTTC. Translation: CASSFGETQYF.

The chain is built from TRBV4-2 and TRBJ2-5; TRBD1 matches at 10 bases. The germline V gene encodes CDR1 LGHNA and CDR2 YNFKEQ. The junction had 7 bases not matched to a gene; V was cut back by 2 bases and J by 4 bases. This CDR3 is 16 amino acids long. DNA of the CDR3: TGTGCCAGCAGCCAACCGGACAGGGGGTATCCAGAGACCCAGTACTTC. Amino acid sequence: CASSQPDRGYPETQYF.

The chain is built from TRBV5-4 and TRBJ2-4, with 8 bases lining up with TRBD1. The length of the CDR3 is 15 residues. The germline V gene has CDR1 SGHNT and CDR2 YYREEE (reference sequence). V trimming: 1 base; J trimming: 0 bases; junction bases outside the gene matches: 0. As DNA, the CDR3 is TGTGCCAGCAGCTTGACAGGGGGAGCCAAAAACATTCAGTACTTC. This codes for CASSLTGGAKNIQYF.

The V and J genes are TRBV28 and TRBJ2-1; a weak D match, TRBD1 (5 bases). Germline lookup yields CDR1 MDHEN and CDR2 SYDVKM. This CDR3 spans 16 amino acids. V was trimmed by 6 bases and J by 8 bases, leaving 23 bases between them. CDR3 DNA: TGTGCCAGCAGACCTTTCTCGGGTCTCATACAGGATGAGCAGTTCTTC. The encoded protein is CASRPFSGLIQDEQFF.

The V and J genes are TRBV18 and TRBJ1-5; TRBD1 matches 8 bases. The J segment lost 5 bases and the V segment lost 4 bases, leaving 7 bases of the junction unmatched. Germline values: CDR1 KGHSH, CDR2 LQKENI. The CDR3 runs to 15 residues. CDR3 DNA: TGTGCCAGCTCACTCGGGACAGGCTCTGATCAGCCCCAGCATTTT. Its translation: CASSLGTGSDQPQHF. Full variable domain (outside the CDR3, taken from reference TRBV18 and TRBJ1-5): NAGVMQNPRHLVRRRGQEARLRCSPMKGHSHVYWYRQLPEEGLKFMVYLQKENIIDESGMPKERFSAEFPKEGPSILRIQQVVRGDSAAYFCASSLGTGSDQPQHFGDGTRLSIL.

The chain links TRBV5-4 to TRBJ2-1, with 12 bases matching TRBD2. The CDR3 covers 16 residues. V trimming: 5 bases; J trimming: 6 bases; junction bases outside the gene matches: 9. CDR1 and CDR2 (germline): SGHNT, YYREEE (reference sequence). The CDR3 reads CASREGLAGGRNEQFF. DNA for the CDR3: TGTGCCAGCAGGGAGGGGCTAGCGGGGGGGCGCAATGAGCAGTTCTTC.

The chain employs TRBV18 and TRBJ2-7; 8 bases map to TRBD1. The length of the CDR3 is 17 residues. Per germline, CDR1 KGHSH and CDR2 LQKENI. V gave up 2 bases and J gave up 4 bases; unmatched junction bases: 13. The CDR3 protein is CASSPGAGGVRSYEQYF. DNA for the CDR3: TGTGCCAGCTCACCAGGGGCAGGGGGCGTTCGCAGTTACGAGCAGTACTTC.

The CDR3 sequence is CASNVAGGFNEQFF. The CDR3 DNA reads as TGTGCCAGCAACGTAGCGGGGGGGTTCAATGAGCAGTTCTTC. This chain connects TRBV7-9 to TRBJ2-1, with 11 bases that match TRBD2. CDR3 length: 14 residues. J lost 6 bases, V lost 7 bases, and 5 bases had no gene match. CDR1 is SEHNR, CDR2 FQNEAQ, per germline (reference sequence).

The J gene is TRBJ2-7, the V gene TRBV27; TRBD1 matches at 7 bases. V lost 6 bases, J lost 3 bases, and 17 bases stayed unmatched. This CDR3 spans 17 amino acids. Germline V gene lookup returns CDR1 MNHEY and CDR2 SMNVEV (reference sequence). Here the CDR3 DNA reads TGTGCCAGCAGCCCGGACAGGATCCATCGGTCGGGCTACGAGCAGTACTTC. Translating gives CASSPDRIHRSGYEQYF.

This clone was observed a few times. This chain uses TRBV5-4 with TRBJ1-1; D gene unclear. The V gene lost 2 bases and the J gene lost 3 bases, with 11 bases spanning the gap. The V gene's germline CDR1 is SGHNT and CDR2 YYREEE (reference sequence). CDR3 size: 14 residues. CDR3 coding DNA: TGTGCCAGCAGCTTAGGTTCTCGGGACACTGAAGCTTTCTTT. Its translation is CASSLGSRDTEAFF.

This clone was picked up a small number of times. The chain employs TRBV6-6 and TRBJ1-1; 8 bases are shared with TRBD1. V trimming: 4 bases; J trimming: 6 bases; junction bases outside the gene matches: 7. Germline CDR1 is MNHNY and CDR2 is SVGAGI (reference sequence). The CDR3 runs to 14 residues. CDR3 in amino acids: CASSSQGARAEAFF. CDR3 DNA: TGTGCCAGCAGTTCTCAGGGGGCGAGGGCTGAAGCTTTCTTT.

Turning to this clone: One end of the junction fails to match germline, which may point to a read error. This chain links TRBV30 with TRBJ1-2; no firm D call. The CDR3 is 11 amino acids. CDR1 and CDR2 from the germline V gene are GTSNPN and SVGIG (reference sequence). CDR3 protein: CAWSQRKGYPF. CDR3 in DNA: TGTGCCTGGAGTCAGAGGAAAGGCTACCCCTTC. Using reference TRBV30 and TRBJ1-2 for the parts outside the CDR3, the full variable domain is SQTIHQWPATLVQPVGSPLSLECTVEGTSNPNLYWYRQAAGRGLQLLFYSVGIGQISSEVPQNLSASRPQDRQFILSSKKLLLSDSGFYLCAWSQRKGYPFGSGTRLTVV.

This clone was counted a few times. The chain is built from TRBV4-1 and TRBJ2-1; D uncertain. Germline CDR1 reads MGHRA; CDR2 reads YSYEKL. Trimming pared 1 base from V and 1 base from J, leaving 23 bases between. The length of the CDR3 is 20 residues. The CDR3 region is CASSQVLDGGTLPSYNEQFF. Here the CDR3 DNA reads TGCGCCAGCAGCCAAGTTCTAGACGGCGGAACCTTACCGTCCTACAATGAGCAGTTCTTC.

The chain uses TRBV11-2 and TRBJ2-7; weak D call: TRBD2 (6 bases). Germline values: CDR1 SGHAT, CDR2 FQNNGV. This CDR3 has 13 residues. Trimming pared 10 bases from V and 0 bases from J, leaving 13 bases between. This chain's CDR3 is CATQTGLSYEQYF. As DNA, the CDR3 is TGTGCCACCCAGACGGGACTCTCCTACGAGCAGTACTTC.

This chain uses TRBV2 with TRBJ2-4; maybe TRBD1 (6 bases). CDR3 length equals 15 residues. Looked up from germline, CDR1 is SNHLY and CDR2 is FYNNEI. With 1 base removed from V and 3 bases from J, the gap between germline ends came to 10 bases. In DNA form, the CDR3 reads TGTGCCAGCAGTGAAGGCAGGGGAGACAAAAACATTCAGTACTTC. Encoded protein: CASSEGRGDKNIQYF.

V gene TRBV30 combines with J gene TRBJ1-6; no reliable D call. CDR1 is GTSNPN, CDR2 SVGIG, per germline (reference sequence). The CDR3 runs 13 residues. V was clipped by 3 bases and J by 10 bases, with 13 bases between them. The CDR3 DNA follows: TGTGCCTGGAGCGGCGGTCTAGGATCACCCCTCCACTTT. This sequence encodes CAWSGGLGSPLHF.

The CDR3 loop reads CASSLRRQDTDTQYF. The CDR3 DNA reads TGTGCCAGCAGCTTACGTCGGCAGGACACAGATACGCAGTATTTT. This chain uses TRBV7-2 with TRBJ2-3; D remains ambiguous. The CDR3 spans 15 residues. Germline CDR1 is SGHTA and CDR2 is FQGNSA. Trimming removed 2 bases from V and 2 bases from J, with 11 bases in between.

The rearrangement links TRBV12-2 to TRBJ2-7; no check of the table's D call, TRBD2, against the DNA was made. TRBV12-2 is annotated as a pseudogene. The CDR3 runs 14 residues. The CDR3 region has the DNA TGTGCAAGTCGCTTCTGGCGGCGCTCCTACGAGCAGTACTTC. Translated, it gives CASRFWRRSYEQYF.

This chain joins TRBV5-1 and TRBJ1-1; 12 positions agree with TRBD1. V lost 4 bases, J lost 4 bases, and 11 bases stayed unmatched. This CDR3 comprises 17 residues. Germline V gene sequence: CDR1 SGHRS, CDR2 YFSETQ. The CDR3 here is CASSRGDRGLSSTEAFF. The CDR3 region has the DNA TGCGCCAGCAGCCGGGGGGACAGGGGGCTTTCGAGCACTGAAGCTTTCTTT.

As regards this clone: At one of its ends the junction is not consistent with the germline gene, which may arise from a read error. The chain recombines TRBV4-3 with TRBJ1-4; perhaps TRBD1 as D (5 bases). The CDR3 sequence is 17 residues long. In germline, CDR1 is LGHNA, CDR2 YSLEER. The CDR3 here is CASRQAHRGKSDEKLFF. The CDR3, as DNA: TGCGCCAGCCGCCAAGCTCATAGGGGAAAATCGGATGAAAAACTGTTTTTT.

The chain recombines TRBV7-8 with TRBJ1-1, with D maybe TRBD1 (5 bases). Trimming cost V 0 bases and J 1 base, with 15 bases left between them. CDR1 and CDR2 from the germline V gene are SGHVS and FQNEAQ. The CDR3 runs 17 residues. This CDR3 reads CASSLAPRAGRNTEAFF. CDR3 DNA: TGTGCCAGCAGCTTAGCGCCCAGGGCTGGCCGGAACACTGAAGCTTTCTTT.